The 20 T cell receptor beta chains below were found in one sample sequenced in a study of cytomegalovirus exposure and HLA in healthy donors. PCR was performed using 60 Vbeta and 13 Jbeta primers. Assay used: immunoSEQ multiplex PCR; TCRdb lists only in-frame clones, some missing. The table has about 150,000 clones, about 82% seen once. The sequenced material came from PBMCs. These receptors were obtained from a woman aged 40 to 49 in good health and CMV-seropositive.

The chain has TRBV27 and TRBJ2-3, with D possibly being TRBD1 (5 bases). The CDR3 runs 16 residues. V was cut by 3 bases and J by 0 bases, with 13 bases left in between. Germline CDR1 is MNHEY and CDR2 is SMNVEV (reference sequence). The CDR3 DNA is TGTGCCAGCAGTTTTTCTTGGGGCCATAGCACAGATACGCAGTATTTT. Its protein is CASSFSWGHSTDTQYF.

CDR3 loop: CASSSGSLGGYTF. CDR3 bases: TGTGCCAGCAGTAGCGGGAGTCTCGGTGGCTACACCTTC. V and J are TRBV6-5 and TRBJ1-2; D gene uncertain. Between the trimmed V and J ends, which lost 5 bases and 7 bases, there was a span of 14 bases. Germline CDR1 and CDR2: MNHEY and SVGAGI. CDR3 length: 13 residues.

The V gene is TRBV5-4, the J gene TRBJ1-2, with 9 nucleotides matching TRBD1. The CDR3 runs to 13 residues. The trim removed 4 bases at V and 6 bases at J, leaving 4 bases unmatched. Germline CDR1 reads SGHNT; CDR2 reads YYREEE (reference sequence). In DNA, the CDR3 is TGTGCCAGCAGCATGGGACAGGGAGATGGCTACACCTTC. Amino acid sequence: CASSMGQGDGYTF.

J is TRBJ2-1 and V is TRBV15; 8 positions agree with TRBD2. The CDR3 covers 15 residues. V lost 1 base to trimming and J lost 5 bases; unmatched junction nucleotides: 4. Germline V CDR1 and CDR2: LNHNV, YYDKDF (reference sequence). CDR3 sequence: CATSRVDSGNNEQFF. The DNA of the CDR3 is TGTGCCACCAGCAGAGTCGATAGCGGGAACAATGAGCAGTTCTTC.

The chain recombines TRBV10-3 with TRBJ2-1; TRBD2 matches 13 bases. J gave up 5 bases and V 0 bases, and 4 bases lay outside the gene matches. The CDR3 runs to 17 residues. Germline loops: CDR1 ENHRY, CDR2 SYGVKD. Here the CDR3 reads CAISESTSGRGHNEQFF. The CDR3 nucleotides read TGTGCCATCAGTGAGTCAACTAGCGGGAGGGGTCACAATGAGCAGTTCTTC.

The chain combines TRBV2 with TRBJ2-2; the D is unclear. CDR3 length: 14 residues. Per the germline V gene, CDR1 is SNHLY and CDR2 is FYNNEI. Trimming took 6 bases from V and 4 from J, leaving 12 bases between them. The CDR3 region has the DNA TGTGCCAGCAGCGCTATTTCTGGCACCGGGGAGCTGTTTTTT. It encodes CASSAISGTGELFF.

V and J are TRBV5-4 and TRBJ2-2; the D gene is possibly TRBD2 (7 bases). V gave up 9 bases and J gave up 1 base, with 19 bases separating them. CDR1 and CDR2 from the germline V gene are SGHNT and YYREEE (reference sequence). This CDR3 has 16 residues. In nucleotides, the CDR3 is TGTGCCATTCGGAGGGGGGGCGCGGGGAACACCGGGGAGCTGTTTTTT. This encodes CAIRRGGAGNTGELFF.

This clone has a single count. The chain has TRBV27 and TRBJ1-1, with unresolved D. From germline, CDR1 is MNHEY and CDR2 SMNVEV (reference sequence). The CDR3 is made up of 13 amino acids. Trimming took 4 bases from V and 3 from J, leaving 9 bases between them. CDR3 DNA sequence: TGTGCCAGCAGTTGGGAGGAAGACACTGAAGCTTTCTTT. Translating gives CASSWEEDTEAFF.

The chain employs TRBV7-2 and TRBJ2-7; D is possibly TRBD2 (6 bases). CDR1 is SGHTA and CDR2 is FQGNSA in the germline V gene. The CDR3 totals 16 residues. The ends were cut back, 0 bases at V and 7 bases at J, with 19 bases in the middle. CDR3 sequence reads: CASSLAGGRSTGEQYF. For the CDR3, the DNA is TGTGCCAGCAGCTTAGCCGGGGGACGGTCTACGGGAGAGCAGTACTTC.

This sequence joins TRBV27 and TRBJ2-3, with TRBD2 as a possible D gene (5 bases). CDR1 and CDR2 (germline): MNHEY, SMNVEV (reference sequence). V shed 3 bases and J shed 0 bases, with 13 bases lying between them. This CDR3 comprises 16 residues. CDR3 in amino acids: CASSFLGSASTDTQYF. The DNA for the CDR3 is TGTGCCAGCAGTTTCCTTGGGAGCGCCAGCACAGATACGCAGTATTTT.

This chain links TRBV10-3 with TRBJ2-4; D is ambiguous. Germline V gene lookup returns CDR1 ENHRY and CDR2 SYGVKD. Between the trimmed V and J ends, which lost 2 bases and 0 bases, there was a span of 11 bases. This CDR3 contains 16 residues. CDR3 coding DNA: TGTGCCATCAGTGAGGGAAGAGGCCGAGCCAAAAACATTCAGTACTTC. Encoded protein: CAISEGRGRAKNIQYF.

This chain joins TRBV7-9 and TRBJ2-5, with a tentative D call TRBD2 (5 bases). V was pared by 3 bases and J by 1 base, with 15 bases between. CDR1 and CDR2 (germline): SEHNR, FQNEAQ (reference sequence). CDR3 length: 16 amino acids. CDR3: CASSFSSRGSQETQYF. The CDR3 bases are TGTGCCAGCAGCTTTAGTTCCCGAGGGAGCCAAGAGACCCAGTACTTC.

CDR3 DNA sequence: TGTGCCAGCGCTATCCGGGACAGGGGCCACGAGCAGTACTTC. Its translation: CASAIRDRGHEQYF. The V gene is TRBV27, the J gene TRBJ2-7, with 10 bases identical to TRBD1. J lost 5 bases, V lost 8 bases, and 9 bases had no gene match. CDR1 MNHEY and CDR2 SMNVEV come from the germline V gene (reference sequence). This CDR3 comprises 14 residues.

The chain joins TRBV7-2 to TRBJ2-7, with D unresolved. V lost 0 bases and J 3 bases, leaving 6 bases between the germline ends. The CDR3 spans 13 residues. Germline CDR1 and CDR2: SGHTA and FQGNSA. The CDR3 region has the DNA TGTGCCAGCAGCTTAGCGTCCGTCTACGAGCAGTACTTC. As protein: CASSLASVYEQYF.

The sample holds a few counts of this clone. The genes are TRBV6-6 and TRBJ1-1, with TRBD1 matching 11 bases. The V and J ends lost 5 bases and 6 bases, in that order; junction bases with no gene match: 2. CDR1 is MNHNY and CDR2 is SVGAGI in the germline V gene (reference sequence). CDR3 size: 13 residues. The DNA for the CDR3 is TGTGCCAGCAGTCGGACAGGGGGCGCTGAAGCTTTCTTT. Translation gives CASSRTGGAEAFF.

V and J are TRBV7-9 and TRBJ2-1; 7 nucleotides match TRBD2. V shed 5 bases and J 4 bases; nucleotides not matched to a gene: 14. Per the germline V gene, CDR1 is SEHNR and CDR2 is FQNEAQ (reference sequence). The CDR3 spans 17 residues. The CDR3 DNA reads as TGTGCCAGCAGCGGTCCTTTTGACGGGGGGAGTTACAATGAGCAGTTCTTC. Translation gives CASSGPFDGGSYNEQFF.

V and J are TRBV6-1 and TRBJ1-6; D remains ambiguous. Germline CDR1 reads MNHNS; CDR2 reads SASEGT. V lost 6 bases and J 1 base, leaving 10 bases between the germline ends. The CDR3 is made up of 15 amino acids. The DNA for the CDR3 is TGTGCCAGCAGCCAGAGGTCTTCCTATAATTCACCCCTCCACTTT. Translated: CASSQRSSYNSPLHF.

The chain carries TRBV19 and TRBJ2-5; 7 bases line up with TRBD1. The DNA end is more similar to TRBJ2-7, so the J call may be wrong. Germline assignment: CDR1 LNHDA and CDR2 SQIVND (reference sequence). This CDR3 region has 14 residues. The CDR3 reads CASSGTAITYEQYF. In nucleotides, the CDR3 is TGTGCCAGTAGCGGGACAGCCATTACCTACGAGCAGTACTTC.

This clone was recorded a few times. J is TRBJ1-4 and V is TRBV4-3; D unresolved. Trimming removed 1 base from V and 7 bases from J, with 13 bases in between. This CDR3 has 15 residues. The V gene's germline CDR1 is LGHNA and CDR2 YSLEER. CDR3 in DNA: TGCGCCAGCAGCCAAGCCCCGGCGACTGGTGAAAAACTGTTTTTT. Its protein product is CASSQAPATGEKLFF.

V usage is TRBV14 and J usage is TRBJ2-3; D may be TRBD1 (5 bases). The CDR3 is 14 amino acids. V dropped 1 base and J dropped 4 bases, with 9 bases sitting between them. Germline CDR1 and CDR2: SGHDN and FVKESK. The CDR3 spells CASSQALGADTQYF. The CDR3 DNA is TGTGCCAGCAGCCAAGCCCTAGGGGCAGATACGCAGTATTTT.